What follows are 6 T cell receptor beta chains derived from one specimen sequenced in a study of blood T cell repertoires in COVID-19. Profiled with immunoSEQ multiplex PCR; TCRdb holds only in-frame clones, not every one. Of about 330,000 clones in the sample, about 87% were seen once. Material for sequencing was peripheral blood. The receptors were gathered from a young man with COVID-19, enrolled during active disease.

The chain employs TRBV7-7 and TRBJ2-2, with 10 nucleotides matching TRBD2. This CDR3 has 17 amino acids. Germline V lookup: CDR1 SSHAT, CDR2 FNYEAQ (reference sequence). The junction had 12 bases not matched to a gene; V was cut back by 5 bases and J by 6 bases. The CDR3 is CASSHPRSSGRSGELFF. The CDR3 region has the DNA TGTGCCAGCAGCCACCCCCGGAGTAGCGGGAGGTCCGGGGAGCTGTTTTTT.

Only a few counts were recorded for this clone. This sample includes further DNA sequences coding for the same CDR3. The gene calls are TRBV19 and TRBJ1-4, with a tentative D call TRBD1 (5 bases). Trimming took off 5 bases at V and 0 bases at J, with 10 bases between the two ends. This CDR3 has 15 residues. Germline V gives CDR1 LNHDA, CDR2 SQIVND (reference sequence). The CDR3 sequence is CASSETGTTNEKLFF. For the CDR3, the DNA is TGTGCCAGTAGTGAAACAGGAACAACTAATGAAAAACTGTTTTTT. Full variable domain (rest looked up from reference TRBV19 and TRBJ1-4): DGGITQSPKYLFRKEGQNVTLSCEQNLNHDAMYWYRQDPGQGLRLIYYSQIVNDFQKGDIAEGYSVSREKKESFPLTVTSAQKNPTAFYLCASSETGTTNEKLFFGSGTQLSVL.

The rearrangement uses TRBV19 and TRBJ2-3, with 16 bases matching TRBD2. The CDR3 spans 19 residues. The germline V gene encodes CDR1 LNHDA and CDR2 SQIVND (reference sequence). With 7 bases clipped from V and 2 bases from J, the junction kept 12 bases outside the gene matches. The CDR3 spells CASTTRPGLAGGITDTQYF. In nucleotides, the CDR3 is TGTGCCAGTACGACCCGGCCGGGACTAGCGGGGGGGATCACAGATACGCAGTATTTT.

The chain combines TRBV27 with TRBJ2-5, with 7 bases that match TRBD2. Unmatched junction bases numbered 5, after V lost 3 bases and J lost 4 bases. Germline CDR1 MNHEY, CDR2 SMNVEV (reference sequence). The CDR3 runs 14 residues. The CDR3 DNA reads TGTGCCAGCAGTTTGTCGTCGGGGGGAGAGACCCAGTACTTC. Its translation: CASSLSSGGETQYF.

CDR3 sequence: CASSVFSGIPGDTQYF. The CDR3, as DNA: TGTGCCAGCAGCGTTTTCTCCGGGATCCCAGGAGATACGCAGTATTTT. This chain uses TRBV9 with TRBJ2-3, with D perhaps matching TRBD2 (5 bases). This CDR3 is built from 16 residues. Germline CDR1 SGDLS, CDR2 YYNGEE. Trimming cost V 2 bases and J 5 bases, with 18 bases left between them.

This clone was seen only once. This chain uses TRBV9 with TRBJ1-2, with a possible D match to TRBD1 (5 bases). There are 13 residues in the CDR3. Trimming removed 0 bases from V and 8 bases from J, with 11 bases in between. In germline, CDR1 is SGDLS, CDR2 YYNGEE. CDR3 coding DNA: TGTGCCAGCAGCGTAGGGTGGGGCGGCGGCTACACCTTC. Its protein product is CASSVGWGGGYTF.